The 23 T cell receptor beta chains given below trace back to one sample, sequenced in a study of vaccination effects on CD4 cells after COVID-19. Sequencing used immunoSEQ multiplex PCR; TCRdb keeps in-frame clones, though not all of them. Of about 23,000 clones detected, roughly four fifths appear once; the ten largest clones hold 5%. These TCRs' antigens remain unknown. CD4+ T cells specific for antigen were expanded with viral peptide pools by the ViraFEST assay before sequencing. Scientists isolated CD4+ T cells after an approximately 10-day culture period ended. The vaccine recipients had no prior SARS-CoV-2 infection, with negative nucleocapsid antibodies. Sequencing was performed on CD4+ T cells from PBMCs cultured with SARS-CoV-2 spike peptides, taken before COVID-19 vaccination. The receptor set was obtained from a human donor who received a COVID-19 vaccine.

V usage is TRBV27 and J usage is TRBJ1-1, with D unclear. Germline CDR1 and CDR2: MNHEY and SMNVEV (reference sequence). The CDR3 has 13 amino acids. V was pared by 2 bases and J by 0 bases, with 4 bases between. The chain's CDR3 is CASSLTLNTEAFF. CDR3 DNA: TGTGCCAGCAGTTTAACGTTGAACACTGAAGCTTTCTTT.

The chain is built from TRBV7-9 and TRBJ2-2, with TRBD2 matching 7 bases. Trimming took 3 bases from V and 4 from J; bases not matched to a gene: 11. The CDR3 loop spans 17 amino acids. Germline lookup yields CDR1 SEHNR and CDR2 FQNEAQ (reference sequence). The DNA of the CDR3 is TGTGCCAGCAGCTTGCCCCTTAGCGGGTTTGGCACCGGGGAGCTGTTTTTT. This codes for CASSLPLSGFGTGELFF. Full variable domain (remainder filled in from reference TRBV7-9 and TRBJ2-2): DTGVSQNPRHKITKRGQNVTFRCDPISEHNRLYWYRQTLGQGPEFLTYFQNEAQLEKSRLLSDRFSAERPKGSFSTLEIQRTEQGDSAMYLCASSLPLSGFGTGELFFGEGSRLTVL.

The chain has TRBV6-5 and TRBJ2-7, with a tentative D call TRBD1 (6 bases). Germline V gene data show CDR1 as MNHEY and CDR2 as SVGAGI. The CDR3 loop spans 15 amino acids. Trimming removed 0 bases from V and 3 bases from J, with 12 bases in between. CDR3 in DNA: TGTGCCAGCAGTTACTCGAGCCAGGGGAGCTACGAGCAGTACTTC. It codes for CASSYSSQGSYEQYF.

This clone was observed a handful of times. CDR3 residues: CASSLGRASEQYF. The CDR3 nucleotides read TGTGCCAGCAGCTTAGGTCGAGCTAGCGAGCAGTACTTC. The chain links TRBV7-8 to TRBJ2-7; D gene unclear. The CDR3 loop spans 13 amino acids. V was cut by 1 base and J by 6 bases, with 10 bases left in between. Looked up from germline, CDR1 is SGHVS and CDR2 is FQNEAQ.

Here the CDR3 DNA reads TGTGCCAGCAGCCAAAGGGACAGTTTCTACTCTGGAAACACCATATATTTT. Translating gives CASSQRDSFYSGNTIYF. The chain uses TRBV3-1 (or the pseudogene TRBV3-2) and TRBJ1-3, with 7 bases identical to TRBD1. Germline values: CDR1 LGHDT, CDR2 YNNKEL (reference sequence). CDR3 size: 17 residues. V dropped 2 bases and J dropped 0; count of bases not matched to a gene: 7.

V gene TRBV7-9 combines with J gene TRBJ2-7; 11 bases match TRBD2. V lost 4 bases to trimming and J lost 3 bases; unmatched junction nucleotides: 8. Germline V gene data show CDR1 as SEHNR and CDR2 as FQNEAQ (reference sequence). This CDR3 comprises 16 residues. The CDR3: CASSSISGRVFYEQYF. The DNA of the CDR3 is TGTGCCAGCAGCTCGATTAGCGGGAGGGTCTTCTACGAGCAGTACTTC.

V is TRBV12-3 or TRBV12-4 and J is TRBJ2-2, with D uncertain. With 3 bases removed from V and 6 bases from J, the gap between germline ends came to 5 bases. The CDR3 is made up of 12 amino acids. The CDR3 sequence is CASSFAAGELFF. In DNA, the CDR3 is TGTGCCAGCAGTTTCGCCGCCGGGGAGCTGTTTTTT.

The chain is built from TRBV18 and TRBJ1-2; 8 positions agree with TRBD1. With 6 bases clipped from V and 4 bases from J, the junction kept 4 bases outside the gene matches. CDR1 and CDR2 from the germline V gene are KGHSH and LQKENI. The CDR3 loop spans 13 amino acids. As DNA, the CDR3 is TGTGCCAGCTCCCAGGACAGGGTCTATGGCTACACCTTC. This codes for CASSQDRVYGYTF. The variable domain in full, completed from reference TRBV18 and TRBJ1-2, reads NAGVMQNPRHLVRRRGQEARLRCSPMKGHSHVYWYRQLPEEGLKFMVYLQKENIIDESGMPKERFSAEFPKEGPSILRIQQVVRGDSAAYFCASSQDRVYGYTFGSGTRLTVV.

In DNA, the CDR3 is TGTGCCAGCAGTTACGATCCGCGGCAGCAAAATCAGCCCCAGCATTTT. Amino acid sequence: CASSYDPRQQNQPQHF. This sequence joins TRBV6-5 and TRBJ1-5; D gene unclear. Germline CDR1 reads MNHEY; CDR2 reads SVGAGI. V lost 2 bases, J lost 4 bases, and 15 bases lay in between. CDR3 size: 16 residues.

This clone showed up just a few times. The V and J genes are TRBV5-4 and TRBJ1-2, with D uncertain. The CDR3 has 13 residues. Germline lookup yields CDR1 SGHNT and CDR2 YYREEE (reference sequence). V lost 2 bases and J 4 bases, leaving 9 bases between the germline ends. The CDR3 DNA follows: TGTGCCAGCAGCTTAATTCAAGTCTATGGCTACACCTTC. Protein sequence: CASSLIQVYGYTF. Based on the CDR3 plus reference TRBV5-4 and TRBJ1-2, the full variable domain is ETGVTQSPTHLIKTRGQQVTLRCSSQSGHNTVSWYQQALGQGPQFIFQYYREEENGRGNFPPRFSGLQFPNYSSELNVNALELDDSALYLCASSLIQVYGYTFGSGTRLTVV.

This clone was observed a few times. CDR3 coding DNA: TGTGCCAGCACACGGGATTATGGCTACACCTTC. Its protein is CASTRDYGYTF. This chain connects TRBV6-5 to TRBJ1-2; D ambiguous. Germline V lookup: CDR1 MNHEY, CDR2 SVGAGI. There are 11 residues in the CDR3. With 7 bases removed from V and 5 bases from J, the gap between germline ends came to 8 bases.

This clone was picked up one time. This sequence joins TRBV5-1 and TRBJ1-2; D is undetermined. Germline loops: CDR1 SGHRS, CDR2 YFSETQ. This CDR3 is built from 14 residues. The germline V and J ends were trimmed by 0 bases and 8 bases, with 14 bases remaining between them. Here the CDR3 reads CASSLGAGAEGYTF. The CDR3 DNA follows: TGCGCCAGCAGCTTGGGTGCAGGCGCGGAAGGCTACACCTTC.

This chain joins TRBV18 and TRBJ2-2; tentative D call: TRBD2 (6 bases). V lost 2 bases and J lost 6, with 16 bases in between. This CDR3 comprises 16 residues. CDR1 is KGHSH and CDR2 is LQKENI in the germline V gene. CDR3 loop: CASSPFRGGTPGELFF. In DNA form, the CDR3 reads TGTGCCAGCTCACCATTTCGCGGAGGGACCCCCGGGGAGCTGTTTTTT. The full variable domain, its missing parts supplied by reference TRBV18 and TRBJ2-2, is NAGVMQNPRHLVRRRGQEARLRCSPMKGHSHVYWYRQLPEEGLKFMVYLQKENIIDESGMPKERFSAEFPKEGPSILRIQQVVRGDSAAYFCASSPFRGGTPGELFFGEGSRLTVL.

This clone has only a few counts. V and J are TRBV28 and TRBJ1-2; D not certain. The CDR3 has 14 amino acids. From germline, CDR1 is MDHEN and CDR2 SYDVKM. The V gene lost 6 bases and the J gene lost 8 bases, with 19 bases spanning the gap. CDR3 DNA: TGTGCCAGCAGATTTCCCCGGGAAATGGGGGGCTACACCTTC. This encodes CASRFPREMGGYTF.

The rearrangement links TRBV15 to TRBJ1-3, with TRBD1 matching 8 bases. Germline V gives CDR1 LNHNV, CDR2 YYDKDF (reference sequence). Losses at the gene ends were 2 bases for V and 2 bases for J; bases not matched to a gene: 2. The CDR3 has 15 amino acids. DNA for the CDR3: TGTGCCACCAGCAGAAGACAGGGGACTGGAAACACCATATATTTT. As protein: CATSRRQGTGNTIYF.

V is TRBV5-6 and J is TRBJ2-5; unclear D gene. There are 11 residues in the CDR3. Germline-derived CDR1 and CDR2 are SGHDT and YYEEEE. Deletions cut 4 bases from V and 5 bases from J, with 6 bases between. CDR3 protein: CASSPRETQYF. The CDR3 region has the DNA TGTGCCAGCAGCCCCAGGGAGACCCAGTACTTC.

In this sample, this clone turned up once. This chain uses TRBV5-4 with TRBJ1-1; perhaps TRBD1 as D (5 bases). CDR1 and CDR2 (germline): SGHNT, YYREEE (reference sequence). CDR3 size: 15 residues. V was trimmed by 4 bases and J by 6 bases, leaving 19 bases between them. The CDR3 sequence: CASSTPDRGVAEAFF. The DNA for the CDR3 is TGTGCCAGCAGCACCCCGGACCGGGGGGTCGCTGAAGCTTTCTTT.

This chain links TRBV5-4 with TRBJ2-3, with D unresolved. V dropped 4 bases and J dropped 0 bases, with 6 bases sitting between them. CDR3 length: 13 residues. Per germline, CDR1 SGHNT and CDR2 YYREEE (reference sequence). The CDR3 is CASSPPSTDTQYF. CDR3 DNA sequence: TGTGCCAGCAGCCCGCCCAGCACAGATACGCAGTATTTT.

The CDR3 reads CASSQDGPETEAFF. CDR3 DNA: TGTGCCAGCAGCCAAGATGGGCCAGAGACTGAAGCTTTCTTT. The gene calls are TRBV3-1 (or the pseudogene TRBV3-2) and TRBJ1-1; D remains ambiguous. Between the trimmed V and J ends, which lost 0 bases and 5 bases, there was a span of 10 bases. CDR3 size: 14 residues. CDR1 LGHDT and CDR2 YNNKEL come from the germline V gene (reference sequence).

A single count supports this clone. The chain couples TRBV2 to TRBJ1-5; D is undetermined. V lost 5 bases and J lost 2, with 16 bases in between. The CDR3 is 16 residues long. CDR1 and CDR2 (germline): SNHLY, FYNNEI. Here the CDR3 reads CASSPTPTAGNQPQHF. CDR3 bases: TGTGCCAGCAGTCCTACACCAACCGCGGGCAATCAGCCCCAGCATTTT.

V is TRBV3-1 (or the pseudogene TRBV3-2) and J is TRBJ1-2; 8 nucleotides match TRBD1. Losses at the gene ends were 3 bases for V and 7 bases for J; bases not matched to a gene: 16. The CDR3 covers 17 residues. Per germline, CDR1 LGHDT and CDR2 YNNKEL (reference sequence). CDR3 DNA sequence: TGTGCCAGCAGCCATGCCATGGGGACAGGCGGCCCTGTTGGCTACACCTTC. As protein: CASSHAMGTGGPVGYTF.

The V call is TRBV6-5, the J call TRBJ2-5; possibly TRBD2 for D (6 bases). V lost 6 bases and J lost 1, with 9 bases in between. The germline gives CDR1 MNHEY, CDR2 SVGAGI. The CDR3 spans 13 residues. The CDR3 reads CASRGRGQETQYF. CDR3 nucleotides: TGTGCCAGCAGGGGGCGGGGCCAAGAGACCCAGTACTTC.

The V and J genes are TRBV9 and TRBJ1-3; D ambiguous. The CDR3 has 15 residues. Germline V gives CDR1 SGDLS, CDR2 YYNGEE. The V end was cut by 2 bases, the J end by 0 bases, with 9 bases between. The CDR3 here is CASSVGGSSGNTIYF. The CDR3 DNA follows: TGTGCCAGCAGCGTGGGAGGTAGCTCTGGAAACACCATATATTTT. Using reference TRBV9 and TRBJ1-3 for the parts outside the CDR3, the full variable domain is DSGVTQTPKHLITATGQRVTLRCSPRSGDLSVYWYQQSLDQGLQFLIQYYNGEERAKGNILERFSAQQFPDLHSELNLSSLELGDSALYFCASSVGGSSGNTIYFGEGSWLTVV.